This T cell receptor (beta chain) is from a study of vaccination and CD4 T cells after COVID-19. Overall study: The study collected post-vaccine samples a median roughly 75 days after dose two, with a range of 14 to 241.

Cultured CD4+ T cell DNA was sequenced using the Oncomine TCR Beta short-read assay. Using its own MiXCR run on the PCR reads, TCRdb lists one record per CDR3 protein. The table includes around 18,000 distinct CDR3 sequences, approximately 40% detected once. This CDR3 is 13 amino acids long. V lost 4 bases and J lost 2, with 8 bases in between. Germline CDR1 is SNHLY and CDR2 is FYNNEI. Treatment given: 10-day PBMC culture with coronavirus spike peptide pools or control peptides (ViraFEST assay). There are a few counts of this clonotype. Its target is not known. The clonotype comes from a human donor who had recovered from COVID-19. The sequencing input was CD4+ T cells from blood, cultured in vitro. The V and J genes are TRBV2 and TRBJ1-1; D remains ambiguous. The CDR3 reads CASSAGINTEAFF. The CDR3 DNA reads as TGTGCCAGCAGTGCAGGCATCAACACTGAAGCTTTCTTT.